The entry below describes one T cell receptor beta chain. Its antigen is as yet unknown. At the time of sampling, donors were nominally healthy, though unrecorded immune exposures were likely. The data originate from a study of cytomegalovirus exposure and HLA in healthy donors. The study ran its PCR with 60 Vbeta and 13 Jbeta primers. Measured with immunoSEQ multiplex PCR; TCRdb has only the in-frame clones, and not every one. The data hold 35,000 to 40,000 clones, with about 66% observed a single time. Regarding the study as a whole: Among immune exposure information, only CMV serostatus was available. When a later analysis compared HLA-associated TCR beta chains with equally common others, the HLA-associated chains turned out to be more clonally expanded and to have lower generation probabilities. Confirmation was obtained in vitro that three CMV-associated chains are specific for CMV antigens.

This CDR3 has 15 amino acids. The germline V gene has CDR1 SEHNR and CDR2 FQNEAQ (reference sequence). V shed 5 bases and J 4 bases; nucleotides not matched to a gene: 5. This TCR derives from a man over 45 in good health and CMV-seropositive. Sequencing used PBMCs. The chain employs TRBV7-9 and TRBJ2-3, with 11 bases that match TRBD1. Here the CDR3 reads CASSIGQGASDTQYF. Here the CDR3 DNA reads TGTGCCAGCAGCATCGGACAGGGGGCGTCAGATACGCAGTATTTT. Drawing the rest from reference TRBV7-9 and TRBJ2-3, the complete variable domain is DTGVSQNPRHKITKRGQNVTFRCDPISEHNRLYWYRQTLGQGPEFLTYFQNEAQLEKSRLLSDRFSAERPKGSFSTLEIQRTEQGDSAMYLCASSIGQGASDTQYFGPGTRLTVL.